This TCR beta chain was sequenced in a study of cytomegalovirus exposure and HLA in healthy donors. The primer mix had 60 Vbeta and 13 Jbeta primers. Measured with immunoSEQ multiplex PCR; TCRdb has only the in-frame clones, and not every one. The sample consists of about 180,000 clones, roughly 77% of them appearing once. Germline trimming cut 3 bases from V and 2 bases from J; bases unmatched to any gene: 6. Looked up from germline, CDR1 is SGHTA and CDR2 is FQGNSA. The CDR3 covers 16 residues. Study conclusions and caveats: About 87% or about 30% of the time was how often most TCR beta V segments were productive, according to an earlier analysis.

A note on this clone: Antigen unknown.

This chain links TRBV7-2 with TRBJ2-3, with 9 positions matching TRBD1. The clonotype originates from a woman in her twenties or thirties in good health and CMV-seropositive. Sequences were obtained from PBMCs. The CDR3 sequence is CASSLDRGKPTDTQYF. The CDR3 DNA reads TGTGCCAGCAGCTTGGACAGGGGCAAACCCACAGATACGCAGTATTTT.